The clone carrying this T cell receptor beta chain was counted once. Its matching antigen is unknown. The entry originates in a study of response to subunit inactivated influenza vaccine. J lost 7 bases, V lost 4 bases, and 8 bases had no gene match. The germline CDR1 and CDR2 sequences are SQVTM and ANQGSEA. This CDR3 region has 14 residues. Study-level results: Authors suggested each seasonal influenza vaccination recruits few new T cells.

TCRdb called the RT-PCR reads again in MiXCR, with one record for every CDR3 protein. The table has about 310,000 distinct CDR3 sequences, just over 20% seen once. The rearrangement links TRBV29-1 to TRBJ2-1; 9 bases agree with TRBD2. The origin of this receptor is a man between 50 and 69 years old who received an inactivated influenza vaccine. This material consisted of PBMCs from blood, taken around 22 months after vaccination. The CDR3 protein is CSVGQRGAWNEQFF. CDR3 sequence (DNA): TGCAGCGTTGGGCAGCGGGGGGCCTGGAATGAGCAGTTCTTC.